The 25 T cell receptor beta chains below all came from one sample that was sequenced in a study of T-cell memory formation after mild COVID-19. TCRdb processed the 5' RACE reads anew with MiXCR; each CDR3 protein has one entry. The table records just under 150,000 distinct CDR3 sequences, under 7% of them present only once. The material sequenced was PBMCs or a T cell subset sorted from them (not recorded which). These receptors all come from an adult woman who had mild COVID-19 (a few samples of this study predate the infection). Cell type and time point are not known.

The CDR3 DNA is TGTGCCAGCATCGTCCCCGCGGGGGCAGGGCGGAATGAGCAGTTCTTC. As protein: CASIVPAGAGRNEQFF. The chain couples TRBV28 to TRBJ2-1, with D perhaps TRBD2 (7 bases). Germline loops: CDR1 MDHEN, CDR2 SYDVKM. Trimming removed 7 bases at V and 7 bases at J, with 23 bases between. CDR3 length equals 16 residues.

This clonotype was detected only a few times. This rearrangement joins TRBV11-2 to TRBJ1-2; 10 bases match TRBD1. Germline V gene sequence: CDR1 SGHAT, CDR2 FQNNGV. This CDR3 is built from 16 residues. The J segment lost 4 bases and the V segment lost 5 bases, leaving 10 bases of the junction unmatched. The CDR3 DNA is TGTGCCAGCAGCCGAGACGCCGGGACAGGGGCCTATGGCTACACCTTC. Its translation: CASSRDAGTGAYGYTF.

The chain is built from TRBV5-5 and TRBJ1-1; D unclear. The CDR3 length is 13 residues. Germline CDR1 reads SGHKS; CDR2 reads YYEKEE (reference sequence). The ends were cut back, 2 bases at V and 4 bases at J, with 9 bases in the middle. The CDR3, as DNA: TGTGCCAGCAGCTTCATGGAAGCCACTGAAGCTTTCTTT. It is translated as CASSFMEATEAFF.

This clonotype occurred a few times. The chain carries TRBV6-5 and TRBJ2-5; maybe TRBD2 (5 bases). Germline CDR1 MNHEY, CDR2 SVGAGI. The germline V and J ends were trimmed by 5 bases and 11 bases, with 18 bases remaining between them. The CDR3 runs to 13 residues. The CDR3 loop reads CASSKDGNSGQYF. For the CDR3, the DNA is TGTGCCAGCAGTAAAGACGGGAACTCCGGGCAGTACTTC.

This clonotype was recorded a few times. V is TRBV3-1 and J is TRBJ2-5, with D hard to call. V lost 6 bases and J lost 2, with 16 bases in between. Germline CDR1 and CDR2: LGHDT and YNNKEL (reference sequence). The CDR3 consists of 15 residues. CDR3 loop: CASSRNRIPQETQYF. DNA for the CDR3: TGTGCCAGCAGTCGTAATAGGATACCACAAGAGACCCAGTACTTC.

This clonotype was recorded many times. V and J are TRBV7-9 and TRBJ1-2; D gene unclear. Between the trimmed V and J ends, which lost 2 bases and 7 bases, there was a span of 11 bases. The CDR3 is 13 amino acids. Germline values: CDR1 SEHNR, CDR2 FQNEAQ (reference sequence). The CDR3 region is CASSLRPTGGYTF. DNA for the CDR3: TGTGCCAGCAGCTTACGTCCTACCGGTGGCTACACCTTC.

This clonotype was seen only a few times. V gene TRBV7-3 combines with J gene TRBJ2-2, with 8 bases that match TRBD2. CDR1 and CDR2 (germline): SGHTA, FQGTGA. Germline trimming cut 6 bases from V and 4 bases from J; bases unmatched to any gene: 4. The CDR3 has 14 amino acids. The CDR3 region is CASSSGIGTGELFF. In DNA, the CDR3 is TGTGCCAGCAGTAGCGGGATAGGCACCGGGGAGCTGTTTTTT.

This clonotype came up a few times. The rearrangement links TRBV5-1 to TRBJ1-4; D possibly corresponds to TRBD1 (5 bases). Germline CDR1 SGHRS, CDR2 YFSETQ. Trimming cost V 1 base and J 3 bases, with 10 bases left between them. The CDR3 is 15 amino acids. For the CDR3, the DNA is TGCGCCAGCAGCTTGACAGCGGGGGCTAATGAAAAACTGTTTTTT. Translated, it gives CASSLTAGANEKLFF.

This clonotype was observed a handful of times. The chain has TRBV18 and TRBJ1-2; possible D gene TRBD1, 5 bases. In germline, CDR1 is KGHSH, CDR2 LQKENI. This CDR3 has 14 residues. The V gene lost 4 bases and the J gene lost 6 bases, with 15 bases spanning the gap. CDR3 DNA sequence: TGTGCCAGCTCACTCTCAGGGAACGTTGATGGCTACACCTTC. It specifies CASSLSGNVDGYTF.

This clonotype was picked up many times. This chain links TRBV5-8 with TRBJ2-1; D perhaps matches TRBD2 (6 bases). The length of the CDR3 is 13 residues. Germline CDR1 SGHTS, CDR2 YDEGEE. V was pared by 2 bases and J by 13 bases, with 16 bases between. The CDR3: CASSFMGGGGQFF. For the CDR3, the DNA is TGTGCCAGCAGCTTTATGGGAGGCGGAGGACAGTTCTTC.

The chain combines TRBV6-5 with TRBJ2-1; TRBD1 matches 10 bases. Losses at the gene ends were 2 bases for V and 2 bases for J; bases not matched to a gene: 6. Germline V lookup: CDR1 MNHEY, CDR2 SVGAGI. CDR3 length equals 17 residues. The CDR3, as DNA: TGTGCCAGCAGTTACCCGAGTGGACAGGGGGCCTACAATGAGCAGTTCTTC. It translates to CASSYPSGQGAYNEQFF.

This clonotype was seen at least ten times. In DNA, the CDR3 is TGTGCCAGCAGGGAGAGCGGGGGGGCAGAGACCCAGTACTTC. This gives the protein CASRESGGAETQYF. The chain uses TRBV6-5 and TRBJ2-5; 10 nucleotides agree with TRBD2. CDR1 and CDR2 from the germline V gene are MNHEY and SVGAGI. The CDR3 is 14 amino acids. Unmatched junction bases numbered 5, after V lost 6 bases and J lost 4 bases.

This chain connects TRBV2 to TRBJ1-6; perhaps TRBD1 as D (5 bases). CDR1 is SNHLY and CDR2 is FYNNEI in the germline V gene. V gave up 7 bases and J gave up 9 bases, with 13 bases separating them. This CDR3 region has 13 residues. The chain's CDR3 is CASMDRGSSPLHF. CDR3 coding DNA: TGTGCCAGCATGGATAGGGGCAGTTCACCCCTCCACTTT.

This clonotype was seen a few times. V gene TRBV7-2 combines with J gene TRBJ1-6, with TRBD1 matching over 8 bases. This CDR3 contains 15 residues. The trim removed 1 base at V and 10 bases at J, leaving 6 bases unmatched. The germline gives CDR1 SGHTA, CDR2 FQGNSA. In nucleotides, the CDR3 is TGTGCCAGCAGCTTAGACGGACAGGGCCGATCACCCCTCCACTTT. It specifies CASSLDGQGRSPLHF.

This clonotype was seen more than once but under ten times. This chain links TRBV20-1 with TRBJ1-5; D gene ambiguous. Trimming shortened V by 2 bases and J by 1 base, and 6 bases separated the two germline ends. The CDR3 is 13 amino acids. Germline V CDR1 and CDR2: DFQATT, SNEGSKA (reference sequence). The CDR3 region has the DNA TGCAGTGCTAGACTAGGGAGCAATCAGCCCCAGCATTTT. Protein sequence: CSARLGSNQPQHF.

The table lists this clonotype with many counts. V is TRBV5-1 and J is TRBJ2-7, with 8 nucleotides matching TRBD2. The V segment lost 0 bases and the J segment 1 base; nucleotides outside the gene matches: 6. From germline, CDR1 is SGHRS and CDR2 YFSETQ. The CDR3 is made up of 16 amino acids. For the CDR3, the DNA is TGCGCCAGCAGCTTGGACCCAGCGGGGGTGTCCTACGAGCAGTACTTC. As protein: CASSLDPAGVSYEQYF. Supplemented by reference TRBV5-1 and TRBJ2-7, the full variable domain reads KAGVTQTPRYLIKTRGQQVTLSCSPISGHRSVSWYQQTPGQGLQFLFEYFSETQRNKGNFPGRFSGRQFSNSRSEMNVSTLELGDSALYLCASSLDPAGVSYEQYFGPGTRLTVT.

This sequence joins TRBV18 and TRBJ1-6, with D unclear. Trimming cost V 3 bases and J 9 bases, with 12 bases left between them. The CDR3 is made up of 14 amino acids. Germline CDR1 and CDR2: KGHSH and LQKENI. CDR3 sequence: CASSPGQTPSPLHF. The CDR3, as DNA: TGTGCCAGCTCACCGGGCCAGACGCCTTCACCCCTCCACTTT.

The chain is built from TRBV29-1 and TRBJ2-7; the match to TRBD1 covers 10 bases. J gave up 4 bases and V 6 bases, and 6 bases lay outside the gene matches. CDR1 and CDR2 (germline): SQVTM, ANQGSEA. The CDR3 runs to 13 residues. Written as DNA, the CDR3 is TGCAGCGTGTCCGGGACAGGGGTGTACGAGCAGTACTTC. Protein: CSVSGTGVYEQYF.

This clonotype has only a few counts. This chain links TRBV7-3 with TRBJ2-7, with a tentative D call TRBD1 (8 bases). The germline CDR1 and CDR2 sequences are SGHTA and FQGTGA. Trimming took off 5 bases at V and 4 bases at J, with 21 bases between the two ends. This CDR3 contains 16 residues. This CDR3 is CASSLQDRGGSYEQYF. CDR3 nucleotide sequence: TGTGCCAGCAGCCTCCAAGACAGGGGAGGGTCGTACGAGCAGTACTTC.

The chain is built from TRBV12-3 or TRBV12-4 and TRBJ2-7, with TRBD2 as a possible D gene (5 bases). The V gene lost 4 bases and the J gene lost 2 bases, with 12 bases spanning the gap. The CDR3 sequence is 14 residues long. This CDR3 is CASSSPSLTYEQYF. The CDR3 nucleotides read TGTGCCAGCAGTTCCCCTAGCCTTACCTACGAGCAGTACTTC.

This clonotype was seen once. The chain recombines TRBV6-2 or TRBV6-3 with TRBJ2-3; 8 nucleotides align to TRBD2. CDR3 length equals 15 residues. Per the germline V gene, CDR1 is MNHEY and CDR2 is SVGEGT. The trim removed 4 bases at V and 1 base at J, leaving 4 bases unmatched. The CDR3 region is CASSSWTSRTDTQYF. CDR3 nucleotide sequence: TGTGCCAGCAGTTCCTGGACTAGCCGCACAGATACGCAGTATTTT.

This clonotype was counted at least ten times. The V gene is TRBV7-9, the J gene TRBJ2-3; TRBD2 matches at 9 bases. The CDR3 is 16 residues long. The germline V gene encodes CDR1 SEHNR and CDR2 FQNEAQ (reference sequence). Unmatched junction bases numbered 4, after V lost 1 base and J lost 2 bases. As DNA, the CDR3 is TGTGCCAGCAGCTTAGGGGTAGCGGGAGCCACAGATACGCAGTATTTT. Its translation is CASSLGVAGATDTQYF.

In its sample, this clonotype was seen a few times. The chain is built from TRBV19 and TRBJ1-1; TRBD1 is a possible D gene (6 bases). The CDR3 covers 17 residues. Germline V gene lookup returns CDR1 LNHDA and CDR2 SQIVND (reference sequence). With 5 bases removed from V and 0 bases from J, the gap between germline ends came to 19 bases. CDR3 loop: CASSPMGEGQLNTEAFF. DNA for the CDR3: TGTGCCAGTAGTCCAATGGGCGAAGGACAGTTGAACACTGAAGCTTTCTTT.

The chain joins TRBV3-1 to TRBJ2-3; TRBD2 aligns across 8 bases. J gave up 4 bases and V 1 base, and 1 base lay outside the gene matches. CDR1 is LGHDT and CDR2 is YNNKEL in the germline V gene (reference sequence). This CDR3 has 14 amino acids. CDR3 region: CASSQGAGADTQYF. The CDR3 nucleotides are TGTGCCAGCAGCCAAGGAGCGGGAGCAGATACGCAGTATTTT.

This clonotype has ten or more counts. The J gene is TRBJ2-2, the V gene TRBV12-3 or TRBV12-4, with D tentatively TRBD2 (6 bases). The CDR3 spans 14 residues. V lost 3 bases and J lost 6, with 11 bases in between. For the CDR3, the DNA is TGTGCCAGCAGTTTCGGAGGGGAGGCCGGGGAGCTGTTTTTT. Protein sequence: CASSFGGEAGELFF.